This is a list of T cell receptor beta chains from one sample in a study of response to subunit inactivated influenza vaccine. MiXCR was run by TCRdb on the RT-PCR reads, yielding one entry per CDR3 protein. The table includes 150,000 to 200,000 distinct CDR3 sequences, roughly a tenth detected once. The starting material was CD8+ T cells sorted from PBMCs, obtained around 25 months after vaccination. These receptors all come from a man in his fifties or sixties who received an inactivated influenza vaccine. The CDR3 runs from the conserved cysteine through the conserved F or W. A D gene is named only where the DNA matches it firmly. A row's size may be missing; if present it is once, few, many or a size class.

d_gene | j_gene | abundance | v_gene | CDR3nt | CDR3aa
- | TRBJ1-1 | few | TRBV7-8 | TGTGCCAGCAGCTACAAGGTGTCAGTGGCTGAAGCTTTCTTT | CASSYKVSVAEAFF
- | TRBJ2-7 | - | TRBV29-1 | TGCAGCGTTTTAACAGGGGGGGCGGCCGAGCAGTACTTC | CSVLTGGAAEQYF
TRBD1 | TRBJ2-7 | - | TRBV12-3/TRBV12-4 | TGTGCCGGCAGTTTCTACAGGGGTTACGAGCAGTACTTC | CAGSFYRGYEQYF
- | TRBJ1-2 | - | TRBV10-3 | TGTGCCATCAGCCCCGGAGGGGACGGTCACTATGGCTACACCTTC | CAISPGGDGHYGYTF
- | TRBJ1-6 | - | TRBV4-3 | TGCGCCAGCAGCCAAGGGACGTGGGGGCGGTCACCCCTCCACTTT | CASSQGTWGRSPLHF
- | TRBJ2-1 | few | TRBV6-2/TRBV6-3 | TGTGCCAGCAGTTACTCTCGCTATTACAATGAGCAGTTCTTC | CASSYSRYYNEQFF
- | TRBJ2-3 | once | TRBV20-1 | TGCAGTGCTAGAGTTGGGGCGGGACCGGGCACAGATACGCAGTATTTT | CSARVGAGPGTDTQYF
- | TRBJ2-1 | many | TRBV2 | TGTGCCAGCAGTGCTCAGGGGGGTCTCTCCTACAATGAGCAGTTCTTC | CASSAQGGLSYNEQFF
- | TRBJ2-2 | many | TRBV7-9 | TGTGCCAGCAGCTTTTCCCTGGGATTCACCGGGGAGCTGTTTTTT | CASSFSLGFTGELFF
- | TRBJ2-2 | - | TRBV28 | TGTGCCAGCGACCCAGGGAACACCGGGGAGCTGTTTTTT | CASDPGNTGELFF
TRBD2 | TRBJ2-1 | many | TRBV24-1 | TGTGCCACCAGTGATTTGAGGGAGGGGAATGAGCAGTTCTTC | CATSDLREGNEQFF
TRBD1 | TRBJ1-5 | few | TRBV7-2 | TGTGCCAGCAGCCATGGGACAGGTTGGCAGCCCCAGCATTTT | CASSHGTGWQPQHF